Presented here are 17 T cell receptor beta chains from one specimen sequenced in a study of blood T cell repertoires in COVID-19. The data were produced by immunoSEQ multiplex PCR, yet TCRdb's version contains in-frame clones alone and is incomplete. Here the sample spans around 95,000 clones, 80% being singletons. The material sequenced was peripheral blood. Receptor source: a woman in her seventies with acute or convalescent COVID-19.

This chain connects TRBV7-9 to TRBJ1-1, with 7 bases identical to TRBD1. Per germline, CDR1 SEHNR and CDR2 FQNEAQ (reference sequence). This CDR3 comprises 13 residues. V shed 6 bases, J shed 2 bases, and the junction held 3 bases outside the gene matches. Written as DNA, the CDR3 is TGTGCCAGCAGTGGACAGGCCAACACTGAAGCTTTCTTT. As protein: CASSGQANTEAFF.

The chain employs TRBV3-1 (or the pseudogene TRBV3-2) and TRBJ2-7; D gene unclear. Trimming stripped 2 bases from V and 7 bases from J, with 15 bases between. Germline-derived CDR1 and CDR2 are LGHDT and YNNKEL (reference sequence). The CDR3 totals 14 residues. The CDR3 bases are TGTGCCAGCAGCCAACAGTTGACGGGTGGAGAGCAGTACGTC. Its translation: CASSQQLTGGEQYV.

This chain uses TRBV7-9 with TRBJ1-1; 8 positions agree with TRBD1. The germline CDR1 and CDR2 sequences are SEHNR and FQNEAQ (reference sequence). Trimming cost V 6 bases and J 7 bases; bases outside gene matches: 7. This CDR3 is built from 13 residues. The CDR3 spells CASSNQGAGEAFF. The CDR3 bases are TGTGCCAGCAGTAATCAGGGGGCGGGTGAAGCTTTCTTT.

Here the CDR3 reads CASSLNRGYTEAFF. The CDR3 DNA reads TGTGCCAGCAGTCTCAATAGGGGATACACTGAAGCTTTCTTT. The V and J genes are TRBV11-2 and TRBJ1-1, with a tentative D call TRBD1 (5 bases). Germline CDR1 SGHAT, CDR2 FQNNGV. There are 14 residues in the CDR3. Trimming removed 6 bases at V and 3 bases at J, with 14 bases between.

The CDR3 sequence: CASSPEGANEKLFF. The CDR3, as DNA: TGTGCCAGCTCACCGGAGGGTGCGAATGAAAAACTGTTTTTT. V is TRBV18 and J is TRBJ1-4; D ambiguous. In germline, CDR1 is KGHSH, CDR2 LQKENI. V lost 3 bases and J lost 5, with 10 bases in between. This CDR3 is 14 amino acids long.

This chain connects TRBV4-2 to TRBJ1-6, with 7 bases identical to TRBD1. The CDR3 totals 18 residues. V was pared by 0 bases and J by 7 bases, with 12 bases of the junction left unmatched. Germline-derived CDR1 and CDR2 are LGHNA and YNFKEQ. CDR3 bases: TGTGCCAGCAGCCAAGATCCAAGACAGGGAAACTGGAATTCACCCCTCCACTTT. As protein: CASSQDPRQGNWNSPLHF.

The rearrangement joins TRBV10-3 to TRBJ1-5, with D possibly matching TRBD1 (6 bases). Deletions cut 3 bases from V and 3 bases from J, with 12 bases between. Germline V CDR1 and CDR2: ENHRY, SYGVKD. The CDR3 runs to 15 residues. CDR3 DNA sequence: TGTGCCATCAGTGACTCTGGACAGACCAATCAGCCCCAGCATTTT. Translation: CAISDSGQTNQPQHF.

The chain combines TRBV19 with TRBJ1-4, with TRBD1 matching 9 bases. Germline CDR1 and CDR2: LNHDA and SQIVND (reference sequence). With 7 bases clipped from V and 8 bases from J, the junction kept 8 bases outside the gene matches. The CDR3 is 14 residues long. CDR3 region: CASTSGQGWEKLFF. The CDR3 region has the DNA TGTGCCAGTACCTCGGGACAGGGTTGGGAAAAACTGTTTTTT.

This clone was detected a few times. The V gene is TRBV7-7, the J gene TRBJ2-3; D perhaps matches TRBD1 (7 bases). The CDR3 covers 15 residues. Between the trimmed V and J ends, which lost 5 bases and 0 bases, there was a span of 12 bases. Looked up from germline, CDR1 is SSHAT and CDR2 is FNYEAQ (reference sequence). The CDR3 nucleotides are TGTGCCAGCAGCCCAGGGGGGACTAGCACAGATACGCAGTATTTT. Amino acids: CASSPGGTSTDTQYF.

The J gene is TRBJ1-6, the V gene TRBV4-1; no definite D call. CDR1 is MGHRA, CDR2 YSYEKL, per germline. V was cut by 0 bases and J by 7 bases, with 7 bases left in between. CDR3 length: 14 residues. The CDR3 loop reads CASSQDGRNSPLHF. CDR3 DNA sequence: TGCGCCAGCAGCCAAGATGGCAGGAATTCACCCCTCCACTTT.

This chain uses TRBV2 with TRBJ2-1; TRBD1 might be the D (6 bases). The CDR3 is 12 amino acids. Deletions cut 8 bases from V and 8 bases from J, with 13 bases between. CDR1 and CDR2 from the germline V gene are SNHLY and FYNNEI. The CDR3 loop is CASSPGADEQFF. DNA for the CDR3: TGTGCCAGCTCGCCAGGGGCGGATGAGCAGTTCTTC.

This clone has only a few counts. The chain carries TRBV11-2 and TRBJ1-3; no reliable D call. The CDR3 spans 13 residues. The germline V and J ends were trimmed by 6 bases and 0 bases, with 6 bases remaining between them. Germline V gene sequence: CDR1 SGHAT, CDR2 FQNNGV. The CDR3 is CASRLSSGNTIYF. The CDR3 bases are TGTGCCAGCAGGCTGAGCTCTGGAAACACCATATATTTT.

The CDR3, as DNA: TGCGCCAGCAGCCAATCGCTAACGGAGACTAATGAAAAACTGTTTTTT. Translating gives CASSQSLTETNEKLFF. V gene TRBV4-3 combines with J gene TRBJ1-4; D gene ambiguous. Trimming cost V 2 bases and J 2 bases, with 12 bases left between them. The CDR3 is made up of 16 amino acids. Germline-derived CDR1 and CDR2 are LGHNA and YSLEER.

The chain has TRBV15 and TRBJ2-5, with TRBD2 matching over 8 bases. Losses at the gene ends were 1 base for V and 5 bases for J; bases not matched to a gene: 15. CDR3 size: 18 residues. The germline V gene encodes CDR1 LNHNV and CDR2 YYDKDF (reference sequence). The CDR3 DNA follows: TGTGCCACCAGCAGAGCCCCCCGGGCGGGGGGCCGTAGGGAGACCCAGTACTTC. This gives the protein CATSRAPRAGGRRETQYF.

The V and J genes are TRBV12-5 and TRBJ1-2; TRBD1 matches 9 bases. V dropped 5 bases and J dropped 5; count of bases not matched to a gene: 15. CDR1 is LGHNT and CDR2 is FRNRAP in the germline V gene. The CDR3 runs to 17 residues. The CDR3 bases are TGTGCTAGTGGTCTTCTCCCCGGGGGACAGGGAGAGTATGGCTACACCTTC. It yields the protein CASGLLPGGQGEYGYTF.

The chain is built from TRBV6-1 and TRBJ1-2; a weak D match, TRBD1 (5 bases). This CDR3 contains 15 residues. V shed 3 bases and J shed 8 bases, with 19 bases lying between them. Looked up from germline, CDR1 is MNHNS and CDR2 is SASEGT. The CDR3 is CASSEHWAGVSGYTF. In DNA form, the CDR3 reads TGTGCCAGCAGTGAGCATTGGGCGGGGGTATCCGGCTACACCTTC.

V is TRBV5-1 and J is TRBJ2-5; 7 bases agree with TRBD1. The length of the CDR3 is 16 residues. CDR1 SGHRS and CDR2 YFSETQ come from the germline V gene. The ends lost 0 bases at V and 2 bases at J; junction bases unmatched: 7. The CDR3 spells CASSLGVRGQQETQYF. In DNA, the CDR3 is TGCGCCAGCAGCTTGGGAGTGAGGGGACAGCAAGAGACCCAGTACTTC. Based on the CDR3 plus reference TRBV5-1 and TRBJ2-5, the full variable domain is KAGVTQTPRYLIKTRGQQVTLSCSPISGHRSVSWYQQTPGQGLQFLFEYFSETQRNKGNFPGRFSGRQFSNSRSEMNVSTLELGDSALYLCASSLGVRGQQETQYFGPGTRLLVL.